These 12 T cell receptor beta chains originate from one sample sequenced in a study of naive and memory T cell subsets. Study findings and constraints: A few larger clonotypes appeared in naive repertoires, especially CD8, possibly memory cells re-expressing CD45RA.

An equimolar mix of two oligonucleotides served as the beta constant-region primer for TRBC1 and TRBC2. Nested alpha and beta constant-region primers with the SP2 primer drove four PCR rounds on ligated cDNA. TCRdb fed the UMI-ligation and nested PCR reads into MiXCR, producing one record per CDR3 protein. The data hold under 150,000 distinct CDR3 sequences, with around 21% observed a single time. No antigen has been assigned to these receptors. Sequencing was carried out using naive CD8+ T cells from blood. Every receptor here comes from a human donor in good health.

This clonotype was seen only a few times. V usage is TRBV6-2 or TRBV6-3 and J usage is TRBJ2-5; TRBD1 matches 8 bases. Unmatched junction bases numbered 10, after V lost 6 bases and J lost 4 bases. Per the germline V gene, CDR1 is MNHEY and CDR2 is SVGEGT. The CDR3 loop spans 15 amino acids. The chain's CDR3 is CASSTPTGAGETQYF. DNA for the CDR3: TGTGCCAGCAGCACGCCGACAGGGGCGGGAGAGACCCAGTACTTC.

The chain recombines TRBV6-5 with TRBJ2-7; TRBD1 aligns across 8 bases. Trimming took 4 bases from V and 7 from J; bases not matched to a gene: 6. The CDR3 has 13 residues. Germline V gives CDR1 MNHEY, CDR2 SVGAGI. The CDR3 sequence: CASSSTGAWEQYF. CDR3 in DNA: TGTGCCAGCAGTTCGACAGGGGCTTGGGAGCAGTACTTC.

This clonotype was seen a few times. The chain joins TRBV5-1 to TRBJ2-7, with 9 positions matching TRBD1. J was trimmed by 1 base and V by 4 bases; bases with no gene match: 3. The CDR3 has 14 residues. Germline V lookup: CDR1 SGHRS, CDR2 YFSETQ. The CDR3 region is CASSTGQGSYEQYF. As DNA, the CDR3 is TGCGCCAGCAGCACGGGACAGGGTTCCTACGAGCAGTACTTC. Full variable domain (rest looked up from reference TRBV5-1 and TRBJ2-7): KAGVTQTPRYLIKTRGQQVTLSCSPISGHRSVSWYQQTPGQGLQFLFEYFSETQRNKGNFPGRFSGRQFSNSRSEMNVSTLELGDSALYLCASSTGQGSYEQYFGPGTRLTVT.

The chain employs TRBV28 and TRBJ2-5; the match to TRBD2 covers 10 bases. The CDR3 covers 15 residues. Germline V gene data show CDR1 as MDHEN and CDR2 as SYDVKM. V shed 8 bases, J shed 2 bases, and the junction held 8 bases outside the gene matches. The CDR3 protein is CASATSGALQETQYF. CDR3 in DNA: TGTGCCAGCGCCACTAGCGGGGCCCTTCAAGAGACCCAGTACTTC.

V usage is TRBV7-2 and J usage is TRBJ2-5, with TRBD2 matching over 9 bases. J lost 5 bases, V lost 1 base, and 8 bases had no gene match. CDR1 and CDR2 (germline): SGHTA, FQGNSA. CDR3 length: 16 residues. The CDR3 DNA reads TGTGCCAGCAGCTTAGGGGGCGGGGGGGTCGGTGAGACCCAGTACTTC. Translation: CASSLGGGGVGETQYF.

The V call is TRBV4-1, the J call TRBJ1-5; D gene unclear. This CDR3 spans 14 amino acids. V was trimmed by 0 bases and J by 6 bases, leaving 9 bases between them. Looked up from germline, CDR1 is MGHRA and CDR2 is YSYEKL. The CDR3 nucleotides read TGCGCCAGCAGCCAAGATTCTGGACTTCAGCCCCAGCATTTT. Its translation: CASSQDSGLQPQHF.

This clonotype was detected only a few times. The chain couples TRBV12-3 or TRBV12-4 to TRBJ2-1; D uncertain. CDR3 length: 14 amino acids. The ends were cut back, 5 bases at V and 5 bases at J, with 13 bases in the middle. The CDR3 DNA is TGTGCCAGCAGTCCAAGCGCGTCAGACAATGAGCAGTTCTTC. This encodes CASSPSASDNEQFF.

The chain joins TRBV7-8 to TRBJ2-7; D is unresolved. Germline V gives CDR1 SGHVS, CDR2 FQNEAQ. The CDR3 totals 14 residues. V shed 4 bases and J shed 0 bases, with 10 bases lying between them. CDR3 residues: CASSSWTGSYEQYF. CDR3 DNA: TGTGCCAGCAGCTCTTGGACCGGCTCCTACGAGCAGTACTTC.

The chain carries TRBV20-1 and TRBJ2-1, with D tentatively TRBD1 (5 bases). CDR3 length: 18 amino acids. CDR1 and CDR2 from the germline V gene are DFQATT and SNEGSKA (reference sequence). V was shortened by 0 bases and J by 1 base, with 19 bases between the two germline ends. CDR3: CSARDYNSLGESYNEQFF. The CDR3 DNA sequence: TGCAGTGCTAGAGACTATAACAGCCTAGGGGAATCCTACAATGAGCAGTTCTTC.

This clonotype came up a few times. The chain has TRBV2 and TRBJ1-2; no definite D call. The V gene lost 1 base and the J gene lost 4 bases, with 10 bases spanning the gap. Germline CDR1 SNHLY, CDR2 FYNNEI. This CDR3 has 14 residues. The CDR3 nucleotides are TGTGCCAGCAGTGAAGGATGGAACAGCTATGGCTACACCTTC. It yields the protein CASSEGWNSYGYTF. The whole variable domain, filled in from reference TRBV2 and TRBJ1-2, reads EPEVTQTPSHQVTQMGQEVILRCVPISNHLYFYWYRQILGQKVEFLVSFYNNEISEKSEIFDDQFSVERPDGSNFTLKIRSTKLEDSAMYFCASSEGWNSYGYTFGSGTRLTVV.

The chain uses TRBV28 and TRBJ2-7; 9 nucleotides match TRBD1. Germline assignment: CDR1 MDHEN and CDR2 SYDVKM. CDR3 length: 17 residues. V lost 2 bases to trimming and J lost 4 bases; unmatched junction nucleotides: 12. CDR3 DNA sequence: TGTGCCAGCAGTTTAACCATTTCCGGGACAGGGTGGTACGAGCAGTACTTC. Amino acids: CASSLTISGTGWYEQYF.

There are a few counts of this clonotype. The chain links TRBV28 to TRBJ2-1, with a possible D match to TRBD2 (5 bases). This CDR3 comprises 15 residues. Per germline, CDR1 MDHEN and CDR2 SYDVKM. Trimming shortened V by 6 bases and J by 4 bases, and 16 bases separated the two germline ends. For the CDR3, the DNA is TGTGCCAGCAGCCTAGCCTTCGACGGATACAATGAGCAGTTCTTC. Its translation is CASSLAFDGYNEQFF.